The entry below describes one T cell receptor (beta chain). Its antigen specificity is not known. No base qualities exist here, and no much larger clone lies one base off it. These data belong to a study of early stage breast cancer tumors (dated by TCRdb to about 2017). The study in broad terms: Of the approximately 15 invasive breast tumors, around twelve were found to be estrogen receptor-positive, progesterone receptor-positive and HER2-negative. About 70% of the 12 ER+/PR+/HER2- tumors were invasive ductal carcinomas, while the other four were invasive lobular carcinomas. A read coverage of roughly 10-fold per sample was achieved on average. A total of around 3 million templates, representing under 1.1 million unique clonotypes, were detected across all samples. Points the paper makes about the study in general: Compared with adjacent normal breast tissue, tumors had higher clonality and 2.5 to 3-fold greater T cell density. Analysis by tumor subtype was prevented by the small cohort size. Repertoires from blood resembled normal breast more closely than tumor, and using blood as a reference for each tissue separated tumor from normal in 14 of 16 patients. Bulk genomic DNA sequencing of unsorted cells missed chain pairing and functional markers such as CD4, CD8 and FOXP3. Enriched TCRB sequences shared across patients were found to be mostly commonly generated sequences that were unlikely to play an important role in the tumor microenvironment.

Clipping removes 4 bases from V and 8 bases from J, with 9 as the unmatched junction base count. The CDR3 holds 15 amino acids from the cysteine to the phenylalanine. The only DNA kept is the CDR3, 45 bases in frame from the first base. CDR1 and CDR2 (MGHRA, YSYEKL) derive from the germline V gene. The study profiled bulk TCR beta-chain repertoires in matched peripheral blood, tumor and adjacent normal breast tissue taken from around 15 patients with early-stage breast cancer. Before surgery, whole blood (roughly 4.5-11 mL) was collected into EDTA tubes and processed within 2 hours. Peripheral blood mononuclear cells were isolated by Ficoll-Paque centrifugation in SepMate-50 tubes. PBMCs were cryopreserved in aliquots of roughly 1.8 to 4.5 million cells in roughly 90% FBS with approximately 10% DMSO and kept in liquid nitrogen. The Qiagen AllPrep DNA/RNA Mini kit was used to extract genomic DNA. Every sample was amplified as two independent genomic DNA replicates, using approximately 0.5 ug for blood and roughly 1.6 ug for tumor or normal breast. TCRB sequencing of genomic DNA was carried out with the ImmunoSeq Intro kit according to the manufacturer's instructions. Multiplex PCR ran roughly 30 cycles with proprietary primers and spike-in control sequences for absolute quantification. Single-end 150-bp reads were used to sequence an 87-bp fragment covering the CDR3 and the flanking V and J genes. Seven samples, each with two replicates, were multiplexed per lane of an Illumina MiSeq using version 3.0 chemistry. The authors' analysis ran thus. The vendor's proprietary pipeline handled the raw data processing, merging both replicates into a single result for each sample. Clonotypes were defined as productive rearrangements sharing the V-gene family, CDR3 amino acid sequence and J-gene segment. Clonality was computed as 1 minus the normalized Shannon entropy (Pielou evenness) of TCRB abundances. T cell density was estimated as total templates divided by the number of input cells, with the number of input cells inferred from the DNA input amount. Recon was used with default parameters to estimate total repertoire diversity and clonality. Clonotypes with over 0.1% abundance in tumor and at least 32-fold higher abundance in tumor than in normal breast were defined as tumor-enriched. In TCRdb, the immuneACCESS table is reduced to in-frame sequences with V and J assigned. These tables do not hold every clone; where another copy was compared, an unresolved V gene accounts for under half, and the others remain unexplained. V, J and clone size were drawn from that table, and D and trimming were deduced from the DNA. This sample is represented by about 50,000 clones; roughly 80% of them were singletons. The top ten hold 3% to 4% of the sample.

This sequence originates from a person aged 30-39 years with breast cancer. What was sequenced was blood. The chain uses TRBV4-1 and TRBJ2-1; 9 bases in between match TRBD1. CDR3 loop: CASSPPGQGSYEQFF. The base sequence is TGCGCCAGCAGCCCCCCGGGACAGGGTTCCTATGAGCAGTTCTTC.